The clone carrying this T cell receptor (beta chain) counts as medium-sized. Here immunoSEQ multiplex PCR was the method, and the copy in TCRdb shows in-frame clones only, minus some. The sample comprises roughly 87,000 clones, around 95% of which are singletons, and 1.3% to 1.5% rests with the top ten. This sample stems from a study of T cell changes during pregnancy in multiple sclerosis. The CDR3 contains 13 residues. In germline, CDR1 is SGHKS, CDR2 YYEKEE (reference sequence). The V and J ends lost 4 bases and 4 bases respectively, with 9 bases between them. The chain employs TRBV5-5 and TRBJ1-5, with D possibly TRBD1 on 5 matching bases. This TCR was sampled from a female donor in good health, enrolled as a control in a pregnancy study. Here the sequenced sample was peripheral blood, taken in the third trimester of pregnancy. DNA for the CDR3: TGTGCCAGCAGCCTAGACAGAAATCAGCCCCAGCATTTT. Translating it yields CASSLDRNQPQHF.